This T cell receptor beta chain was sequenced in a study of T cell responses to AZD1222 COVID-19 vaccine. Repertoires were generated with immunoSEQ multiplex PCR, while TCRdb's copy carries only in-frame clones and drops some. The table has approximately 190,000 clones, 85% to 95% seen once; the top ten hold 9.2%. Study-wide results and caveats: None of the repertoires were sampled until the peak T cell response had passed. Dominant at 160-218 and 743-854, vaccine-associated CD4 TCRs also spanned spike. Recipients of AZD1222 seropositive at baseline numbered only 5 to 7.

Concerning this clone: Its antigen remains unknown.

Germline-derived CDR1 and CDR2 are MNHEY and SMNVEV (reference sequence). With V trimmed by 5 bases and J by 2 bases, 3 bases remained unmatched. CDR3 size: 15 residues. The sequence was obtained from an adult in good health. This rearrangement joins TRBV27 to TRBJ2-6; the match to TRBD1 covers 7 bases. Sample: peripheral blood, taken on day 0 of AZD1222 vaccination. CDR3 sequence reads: CASSLDRAGANVLTF. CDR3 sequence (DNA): TGTGCCAGCAGTCTAGACAGGGCTGGGGCCAACGTCCTGACTTTC.